The present T cell receptor (beta chain) was sequenced within a study of blood T cell repertoires in COVID-19. V dropped 10 bases and J dropped 4 bases, with 14 bases sitting between them. There are 14 residues in the CDR3. The V gene's germline CDR1 is MNHNS and CDR2 SASEGT. The repertoire was sequenced with immunoSEQ multiplex PCR; TCRdb's copy has only in-frame clones and lacks some. The sample carries 20,000 to 25,000 clones, about 83% recorded once. The chain links TRBV6-1 to TRBJ1-6; D possibly corresponds to TRBD1 (5 bases). The sequencing sample was made of peripheral blood. The sequence was obtained from a human donor with active COVID-19. The donor label of this sample is uncertain. CDR3 coding DNA: TGTGCCACCAACCCGACAGTTTATAATTCACCCCTCCACTTT. This encodes CATNPTVYNSPLHF.